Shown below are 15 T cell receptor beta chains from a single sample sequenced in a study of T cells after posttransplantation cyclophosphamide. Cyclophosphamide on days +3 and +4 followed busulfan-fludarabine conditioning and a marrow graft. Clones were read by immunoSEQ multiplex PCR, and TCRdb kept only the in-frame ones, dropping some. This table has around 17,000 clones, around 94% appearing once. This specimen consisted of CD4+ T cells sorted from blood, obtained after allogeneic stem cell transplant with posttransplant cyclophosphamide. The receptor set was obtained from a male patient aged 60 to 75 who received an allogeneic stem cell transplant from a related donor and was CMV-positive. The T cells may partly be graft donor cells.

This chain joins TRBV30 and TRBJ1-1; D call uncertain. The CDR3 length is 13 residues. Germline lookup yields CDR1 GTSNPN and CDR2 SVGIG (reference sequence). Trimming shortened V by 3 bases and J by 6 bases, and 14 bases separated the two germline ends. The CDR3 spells CAWSAADRAEAFF. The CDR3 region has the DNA TGTGCCTGGAGCGCGGCCGACCGGGCTGAAGCTTTCTTT.

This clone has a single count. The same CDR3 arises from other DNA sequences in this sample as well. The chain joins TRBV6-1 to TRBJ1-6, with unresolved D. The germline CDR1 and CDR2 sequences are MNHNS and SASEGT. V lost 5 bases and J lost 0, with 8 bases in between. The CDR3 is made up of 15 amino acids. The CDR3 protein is CASSTHSSYNSPLHF. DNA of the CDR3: TGTGCCAGCAGTACCCATAGCTCCTATAATTCACCCCTCCACTTT.

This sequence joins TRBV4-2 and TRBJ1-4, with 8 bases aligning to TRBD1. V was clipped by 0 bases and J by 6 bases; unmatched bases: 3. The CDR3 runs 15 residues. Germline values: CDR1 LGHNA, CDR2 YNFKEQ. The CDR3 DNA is TGTGCCAGCAGCCAAGAGAACAGGGGGGATGAAAAACTGTTTTTT. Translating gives CASSQENRGDEKLFF.

The CDR3 is CASSVSGGASWETQYF. The DNA of the CDR3 is TGTGCCAGCAGCGTATCTGGGGGGGCCTCGTGGGAGACCCAGTACTTC. The chain has TRBV9 and TRBJ2-5, with D tentatively TRBD2 (7 bases). Germline CDR1 is SGDLS and CDR2 is YYNGEE. The V end was cut by 1 base, the J end by 5 bases, with 18 bases between. This CDR3 is 16 amino acids long.

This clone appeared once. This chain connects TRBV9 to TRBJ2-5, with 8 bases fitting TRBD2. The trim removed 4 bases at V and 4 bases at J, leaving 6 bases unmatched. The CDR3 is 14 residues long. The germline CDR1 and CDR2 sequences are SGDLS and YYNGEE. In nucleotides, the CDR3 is TGTGCCAGCAGCCCTCCGGGAGGGATAGAGACCCAGTACTTC. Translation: CASSPPGGIETQYF.

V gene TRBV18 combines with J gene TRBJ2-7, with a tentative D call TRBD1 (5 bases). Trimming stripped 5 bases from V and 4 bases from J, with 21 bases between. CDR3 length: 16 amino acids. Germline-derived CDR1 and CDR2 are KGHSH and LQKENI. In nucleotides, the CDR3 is TGTGCCAGCTCATCCGACACAGGACCGACGTTTTACGAGCAGTACTTC. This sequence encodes CASSSDTGPTFYEQYF.

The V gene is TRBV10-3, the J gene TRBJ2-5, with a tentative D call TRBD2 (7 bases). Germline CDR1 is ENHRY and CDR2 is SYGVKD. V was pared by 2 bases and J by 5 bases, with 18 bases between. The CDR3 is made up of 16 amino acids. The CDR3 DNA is TGTGCCATCAGTGAGGGGGGGGCCCCGGGTAGGGAGACCCAGTACTTC. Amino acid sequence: CAISEGGAPGRETQYF.

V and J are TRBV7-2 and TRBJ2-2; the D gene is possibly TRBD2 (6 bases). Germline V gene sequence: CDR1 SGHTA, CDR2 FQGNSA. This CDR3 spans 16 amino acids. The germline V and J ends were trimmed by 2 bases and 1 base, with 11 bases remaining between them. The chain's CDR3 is CASSLNQAGNTGELFF. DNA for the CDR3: TGTGCCAGCAGCTTAAATCAAGCGGGGAACACCGGGGAGCTGTTTTTT.

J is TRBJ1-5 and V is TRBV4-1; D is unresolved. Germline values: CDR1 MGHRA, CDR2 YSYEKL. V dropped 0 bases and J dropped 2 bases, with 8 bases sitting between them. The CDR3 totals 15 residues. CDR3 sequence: CASSQDNQGNQPQHF. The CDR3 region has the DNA TGCGCCAGCAGCCAAGATAATCAGGGCAATCAGCCCCAGCATTTT.

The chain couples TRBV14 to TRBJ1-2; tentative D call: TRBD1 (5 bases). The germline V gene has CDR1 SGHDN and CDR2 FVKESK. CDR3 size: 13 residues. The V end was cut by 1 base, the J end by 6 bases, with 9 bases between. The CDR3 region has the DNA TGTGCCAGCAGCCAAGGACGGGGGGATGGCTACACCTTC. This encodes CASSQGRGDGYTF.

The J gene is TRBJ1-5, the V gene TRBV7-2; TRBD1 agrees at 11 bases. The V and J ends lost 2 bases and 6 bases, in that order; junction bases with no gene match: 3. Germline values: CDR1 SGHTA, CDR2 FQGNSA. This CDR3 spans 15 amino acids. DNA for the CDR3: TGTGCCAGCAGCTTATGGACAGGGGGCATTCAGCCCCAGCATTTT. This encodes CASSLWTGGIQPQHF.

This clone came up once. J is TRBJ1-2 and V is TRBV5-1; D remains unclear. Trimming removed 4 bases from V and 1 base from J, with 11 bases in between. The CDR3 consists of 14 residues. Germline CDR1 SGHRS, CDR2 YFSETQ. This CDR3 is CASSEATSNYGYTF. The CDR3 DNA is TGCGCCAGCAGCGAGGCGACCAGTAACTATGGCTACACCTTC.

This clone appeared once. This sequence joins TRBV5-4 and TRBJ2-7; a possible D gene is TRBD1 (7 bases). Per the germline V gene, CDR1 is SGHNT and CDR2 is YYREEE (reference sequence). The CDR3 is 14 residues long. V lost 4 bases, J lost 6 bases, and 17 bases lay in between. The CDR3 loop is CASSVINRGGEQYF. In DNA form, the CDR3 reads TGTGCCAGCAGCGTAATAAACAGGGGAGGCGAGCAGTACTTC.

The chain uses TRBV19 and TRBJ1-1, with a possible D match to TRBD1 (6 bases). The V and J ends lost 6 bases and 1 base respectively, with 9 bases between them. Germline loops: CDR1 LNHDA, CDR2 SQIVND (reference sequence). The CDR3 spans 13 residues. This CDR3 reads CASRDRPNTEAFF. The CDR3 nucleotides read TGTGCCAGTAGAGACAGGCCGAACACTGAAGCTTTCTTT.

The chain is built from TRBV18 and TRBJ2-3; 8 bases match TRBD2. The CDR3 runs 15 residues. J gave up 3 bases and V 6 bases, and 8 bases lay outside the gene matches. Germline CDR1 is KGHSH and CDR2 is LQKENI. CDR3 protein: CASSKTSAATDTQYF. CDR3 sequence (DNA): TGTGCCAGCTCTAAGACTAGCGCGGCTACAGATACGCAGTATTTT. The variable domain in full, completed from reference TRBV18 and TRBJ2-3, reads NAGVMQNPRHLVRRRGQEARLRCSPMKGHSHVYWYRQLPEEGLKFMVYLQKENIIDESGMPKERFSAEFPKEGPSILRIQQVVRGDSAAYFCASSKTSAATDTQYFGPGTRLTVL.